These T cell receptor beta chains were read from a single sample in a study of cytomegalovirus exposure and HLA in healthy donors. Sequenced by immunoSEQ multiplex PCR; TCRdb stores in-frame clones only, minus some. Of roughly 140,000 clones listed, about 79% are singletons. The sample was PBMCs. The receptors come from a male donor in good health and CMV-seronegative. Both conserved end residues are part of each CDR3. The D gene is left open where the match is weak. Where a row states a size, it is once, few, many or the class of an expanded clone; other rows omit it.

J gene: TRBJ2-7; clone size: -; V gene: TRBV27; D gene: TRBD2; CDR3 protein: CASGRDGLAGVEQYF; CDR3 DNA: TGTGCCAGCGGTAGGGATGGACTAGCGGGAGTCGAGCAGTACTTC
J gene: TRBJ2-4; clone size: -; V gene: TRBV5-4; D gene: TRBD2; CDR3 protein: CASSLGLAGGSLGAKNIQYF; CDR3 DNA: TGTGCCAGCAGCCTCGGACTAGCGGGGGGCTCGCTCGGGGCCAAAAACATTCAGTACTTC
J gene: TRBJ2-3; clone size: -; V gene: TRBV6-5; D gene: TRBD2; CDR3 protein: CASSYRAGGSTDTQYF; CDR3 DNA: TGTGCCAGCAGTTATCGTGCGGGGGGGAGCACAGATACGCAGTATTTT
J gene: TRBJ1-5; clone size: few; V gene: TRBV7-2; D gene: TRBD1; CDR3 protein: CASSRDRGMQPQHF; CDR3 DNA: TGTGCCAGCAGCCGGGACAGGGGGATGCAGCCCCAGCATTTT
J gene: TRBJ2-5; clone size: few; V gene: TRBV11-2; D gene: -; CDR3 protein: CASKTEYQETQYF; CDR3 DNA: TGTGCCAGTAAGACAGAGTACCAAGAGACCCAGTACTTC
J gene: TRBJ1-1; clone size: -; V gene: TRBV7-9; D gene: -; CDR3 protein: CSSSFPRVRDTEAFF; CDR3 DNA: TGTTCCAGCAGCTTCCCCAGGGTCCGGGACACTGAAGCTTTCTTT
J gene: TRBJ1-4; clone size: few; V gene: TRBV5-4; D gene: TRBD1; CDR3 protein: CASSLGQGALGEKLFF; CDR3 DNA: TGTGCCAGCAGCTTGGGACAGGGGGCCCTTGGTGAAAAACTGTTTTTT
J gene: TRBJ2-3; clone size: -; V gene: TRBV19; D gene: TRBD2; CDR3 protein: CASSIGGLAGAATQYF; CDR3 DNA: TGTGCCAGTAGTATAGGAGGACTAGCGGGAGCGGCTACGCAGTATTTT
J gene: TRBJ2-7; clone size: -; V gene: TRBV18; D gene: TRBD1; CDR3 protein: CASSPQGAFYEQYF; CDR3 DNA: TGTGCCAGCTCACCCCAGGGGGCGTTCTACGAGCAGTACTTC
J gene: TRBJ2-2; clone size: few; V gene: TRBV2; D gene: -; CDR3 protein: CASLVAVGTGELFF; CDR3 DNA: TGTGCCAGCCTGGTGGCGGTCGGCACCGGGGAGCTGTTTTTT
J gene: TRBJ2-5; clone size: -; V gene: TRBV5-1; D gene: TRBD1; CDR3 protein: CASSLNRGQETQYF; CDR3 DNA: TGCGCCAGCAGCTTGAACAGGGGGCAAGAGACCCAGTACTTC
J gene: TRBJ1-5; clone size: once; V gene: TRBV2; D gene: TRBD1; CDR3 protein: CASSPGTGEQPQHF; CDR3 DNA: TGTGCCAGCAGTCCCGGGACAGGGGAACAGCCCCAGCATTTT
J gene: TRBJ2-7; clone size: -; V gene: TRBV5-4; D gene: -; CDR3 protein: CASSSLRGEQYF; CDR3 DNA: TGTGCCAGCAGCTCCCTACGGGGGGAGCAGTACTTC
J gene: TRBJ1-5; clone size: -; V gene: TRBV21-1; D gene: -; CDR3 protein: CASSKDIGRQPQHF; CDR3 DNA: TGTGCCAGCAGCAAAGACATTGGTCGTCAGCCCCAGCATTTT
J gene: TRBJ1-2; clone size: -; V gene: TRBV7-2; D gene: -; CDR3 protein: CASSLGPGDYGYTF; CDR3 DNA: TGTGCCAGCAGCTTAGGCCCAGGGGACTATGGCTACACCTTC
J gene: TRBJ2-3; clone size: -; V gene: TRBV19; D gene: TRBD2; CDR3 protein: CASSMGRVTGTRGTDTQYF; CDR3 DNA: TGTGCCAGTAGTATGGGTAGGGTGACCGGGACTAGGGGCACAGATACGCAGTATTTT
J gene: TRBJ2-1; clone size: -; V gene: TRBV5-1; D gene: -; CDR3 protein: CASSLGGGAGNEQFF; CDR3 DNA: TGCGCCAGCAGCTTGGGCGGGGGCGCGGGTAATGAGCAGTTCTTC
J gene: TRBJ2-3; clone size: few; V gene: TRBV5-1; D gene: TRBD2; CDR3 protein: CASSLVTSASTDTQYF; CDR3 DNA: TGCGCCAGCAGCTTAGTGACTAGCGCCAGCACAGATACGCAGTATTTT
J gene: TRBJ1-2; clone size: few; V gene: TRBV5-1; D gene: TRBD1; CDR3 protein: CASSLGGTGGTHGYTF; CDR3 DNA: TGCGCCAGCAGCTTGGGAGGGACAGGGGGAACTCATGGCTACACCTTC
J gene: TRBJ1-1; clone size: once; V gene: TRBV7-8; D gene: -; CDR3 protein: CASSPPGQGRTYTEAFF; CDR3 DNA: TGTGCCAGCAGCCCGCCCGGGCAGGGCCGAACATACACTGAAGCTTTCTTT
J gene: TRBJ2-7; clone size: -; V gene: TRBV7-8; D gene: -; CDR3 protein: CASSLDGTVPYEQYF; CDR3 DNA: TGTGCCAGCAGCTTAGATGGCACAGTTCCCTACGAGCAGTACTTC
J gene: TRBJ2-7; clone size: -; V gene: TRBV5-4; D gene: -; CDR3 protein: CASSLLPSYEQYF; CDR3 DNA: TGTGCCAGCAGCTTGCTGCCTAGCTACGAGCAGTACTTC
J gene: TRBJ1-2; clone size: -; V gene: TRBV6-1; D gene: TRBD1; CDR3 protein: CASSGTGTGKNYGYTF; CDR3 DNA: TGTGCCAGCAGTGGGACCGGGACAGGGAAGAACTATGGCTACACCTTC
J gene: TRBJ2-7; clone size: once; V gene: TRBV11-2; D gene: TRBD1; CDR3 protein: CASSLDRGSYEQYF; CDR3 DNA: TGTGCCAGCAGTCTAGACAGGGGCTCCTACGAGCAGTACTTC
J gene: TRBJ1-3; clone size: -; V gene: TRBV4-3; D gene: TRBD1; CDR3 protein: CASSPGTGAGNTIYF; CDR3 DNA: TGCGCCAGCAGCCCGGGGACAGGGGCTGGAAACACCATATATTTT
J gene: TRBJ1-6; clone size: -; V gene: TRBV30; D gene: -; CDR3 protein: CAWNRDSNSPLHF; CDR3 DNA: TGTGCCTGGAACCGGGACTCGAATTCACCCCTCCACTTT
J gene: TRBJ1-4; clone size: -; V gene: TRBV7-9; D gene: TRBD1; CDR3 protein: CASSQKQGNNEKLFF; CDR3 DNA: TGTGCCAGCAGCCAAAAACAGGGGAATAATGAAAAACTGTTTTTT
J gene: TRBJ1-3; clone size: few; V gene: TRBV5-6; D gene: -; CDR3 protein: CAKQSSSGNTIYF; CDR3 DNA: TGTGCTAAACAGAGTAGCTCTGGAAACACCATATATTTT
J gene: TRBJ2-1; clone size: -; V gene: TRBV18; D gene: TRBD1; CDR3 protein: CASSPSGQGLIYNEQFF; CDR3 DNA: TGTGCCAGCTCACCAAGCGGACAGGGCCTGATCTACAATGAGCAGTTCTTC
J gene: TRBJ2-1; clone size: few; V gene: TRBV7-9; D gene: TRBD2; CDR3 protein: CASSLARAGGMSEQFF; CDR3 DNA: TGTGCCAGCAGCTTAGCCCGTGCCGGGGGGATGAGCGAGCAGTTCTTC
J gene: TRBJ1-2; clone size: -; V gene: TRBV15; D gene: -; CDR3 protein: CATSGGSGRGYGYTF; CDR3 DNA: TGTGCCACCAGCGGGGGGTCAGGACGGGGCTATGGCTACACCTTC
J gene: TRBJ2-5; clone size: -; V gene: TRBV27; D gene: TRBD1; CDR3 protein: CASSRSTGRETQYF; CDR3 DNA: TGTGCCAGCAGTCGGTCGACAGGGAGAGAGACCCAGTACTTC
J gene: TRBJ1-3; clone size: -; V gene: TRBV5-5; D gene: -; CDR3 protein: CASSLAGGNSGNTIYF; CDR3 DNA: TGTGCCAGCAGCTTGGCCGGGGGAAACTCTGGAAACACCATATATTTT
J gene: TRBJ1-1; clone size: -; V gene: TRBV5-4; D gene: TRBD1; CDR3 protein: CASSSVQGAAEAFF; CDR3 DNA: TGTGCCAGCAGCTCAGTACAGGGGGCCGCTGAAGCTTTCTTT
J gene: TRBJ2-7; clone size: -; V gene: TRBV29-1; D gene: -; CDR3 protein: CSVGGGVSYEQYF; CDR3 DNA: TGCAGCGTGGGAGGGGGGGTCTCCTACGAGCAGTACTTC
J gene: TRBJ1-2; clone size: -; V gene: TRBV6-1; D gene: TRBD1; CDR3 protein: CASSVLGQVGYGYTF; CDR3 DNA: TGTGCCAGCAGTGTTCTGGGACAGGTGGGGTATGGCTACACCTTC